This TCR beta chain emerged from a study of CD8+ T cells in alopecia areata. As for the study in general: Treated patients took oral tofacitinib at 5 to 10 mg twice daily.

The sequencing template was cDNA reverse transcribed from extracted RNA. Sequencing was performed with immunoSEQ multiplex PCR; in TCRdb, only in-frame clones are kept and a portion is missing. The sample has 110,000 to 150,000 clones; 70% to 90% are singletons. The treatment is: oral pan-JAK inhibitor, 5-10 mg twice daily. As part of sample collection, lesional scalp punch biopsies and peripheral blood were taken from alopecia areata patients. PBMCs yielded sorted CD4+ and CD8+ T cells. V was shortened by 3 bases and J by 4 bases, with 7 bases between the two germline ends. The germline gives CDR1 SGHTA, CDR2 FQGNSA. This CDR3 spans 12 amino acids.

This material consisted of CD8+ T cells sorted from blood, taken at week 4, from a patient treated with tofacitinib. The chain links TRBV7-2 to TRBJ2-7, with a tentative D call TRBD2 (5 bases). The source is a human donor with alopecia areata. CDR3 amino acids: CASSFSGYEQYF. The CDR3 DNA reads TGTGCCAGCAGCTTCTCGGGGTACGAGCAGTACTTC. The complete variable domain, with remaining parts taken from reference TRBV7-2 and TRBJ2-7, reads GAGVSQSPSNKVTEKGKDVELRCDPISGHTALYWYRQSLGQGLEFLIYFQGNSAPDKSGLPSDRFSAERTGGSVSTLTIQRTQQEDSAVYLCASSFSGYEQYFGPGTRLTVT.